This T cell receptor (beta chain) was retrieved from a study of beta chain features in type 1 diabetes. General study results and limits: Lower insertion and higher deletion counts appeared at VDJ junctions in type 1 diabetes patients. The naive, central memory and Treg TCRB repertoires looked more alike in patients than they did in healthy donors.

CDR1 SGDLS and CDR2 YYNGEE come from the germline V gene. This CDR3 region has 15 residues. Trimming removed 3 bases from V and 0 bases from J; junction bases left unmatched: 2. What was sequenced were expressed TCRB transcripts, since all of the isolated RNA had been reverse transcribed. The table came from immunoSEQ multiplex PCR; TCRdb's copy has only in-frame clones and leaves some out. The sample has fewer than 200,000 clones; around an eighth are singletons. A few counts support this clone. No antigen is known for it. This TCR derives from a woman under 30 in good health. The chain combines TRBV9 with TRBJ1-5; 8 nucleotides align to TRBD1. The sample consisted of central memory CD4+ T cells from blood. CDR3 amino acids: CASSGGQGSNQPQHF. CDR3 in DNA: TGTGCCAGCAGCGGAGGACAGGGTAGCAATCAGCCCCAGCATTTT.